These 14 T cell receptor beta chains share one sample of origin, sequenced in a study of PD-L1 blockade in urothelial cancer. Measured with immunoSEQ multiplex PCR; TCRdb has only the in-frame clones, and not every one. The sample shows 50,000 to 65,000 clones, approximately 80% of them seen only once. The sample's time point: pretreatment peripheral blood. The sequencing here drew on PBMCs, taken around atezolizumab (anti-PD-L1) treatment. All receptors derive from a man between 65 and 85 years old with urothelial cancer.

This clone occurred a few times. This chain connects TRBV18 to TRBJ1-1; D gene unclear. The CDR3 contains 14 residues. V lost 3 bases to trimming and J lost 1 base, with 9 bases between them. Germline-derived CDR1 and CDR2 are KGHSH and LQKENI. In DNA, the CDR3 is TGTGCCAGCTCACCTAACGGGGAGAACACTGAAGCTTTCTTT. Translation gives CASSPNGENTEAFF.

The CDR3 coding sequence is TGTGCCAGCAGCCCAGGGGGCGGGAGTTGGTACGAGCAGTACTTC. This translates into CASSPGGGSWYEQYF. The genes are TRBV6-5 and TRBJ2-7; D possibly corresponds to TRBD1 (8 bases). Germline V gene data show CDR1 as MNHEY and CDR2 as SVGAGI. The CDR3 is 15 residues long. The V end lost 6 bases, the J end lost 4 bases, and 19 bases lay between the germline ends.

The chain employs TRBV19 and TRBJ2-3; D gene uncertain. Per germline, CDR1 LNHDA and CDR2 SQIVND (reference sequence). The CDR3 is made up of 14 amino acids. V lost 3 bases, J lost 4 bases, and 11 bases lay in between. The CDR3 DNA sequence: TGTGCCAGTAGTATCGGTCCGCCCCCAGATACGCAGTATTTT. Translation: CASSIGPPPDTQYF. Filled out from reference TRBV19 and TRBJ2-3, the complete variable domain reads DGGITQSPKYLFRKEGQNVTLSCEQNLNHDAMYWYRQDPGQGLRLIYYSQIVNDFQKGDIAEGYSVSREKKESFPLTVTSAQKNPTAFYLCASSIGPPPDTQYFGPGTRLTVL.

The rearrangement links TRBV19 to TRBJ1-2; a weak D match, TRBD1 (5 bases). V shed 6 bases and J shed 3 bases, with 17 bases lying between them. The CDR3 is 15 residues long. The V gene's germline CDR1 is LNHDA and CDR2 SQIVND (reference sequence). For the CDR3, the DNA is TGTGCCAGTAGAGACCGGGGGGGAGAAGACTATGGCTACACCTTC. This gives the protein CASRDRGGEDYGYTF.

The CDR3: CASSPFGQVYGYTF. CDR3 nucleotide sequence: TGTGCCAGCAGCCCCTTTGGACAGGTTTATGGCTACACCTTC. V usage is TRBV5-5 and J usage is TRBJ1-2, with TRBD1 matching over 7 bases. Germline lookup yields CDR1 SGHKS and CDR2 YYEKEE (reference sequence). The J segment lost 5 bases and the V segment lost 4 bases, leaving 8 bases of the junction unmatched. CDR3 length: 14 amino acids. The entire variable domain, with the rest obtained from reference TRBV5-5 and TRBJ1-2, is as follows: DAGVTQSPTHLIKTRGQQVTLRCSPISGHKSVSWYQQVLGQGPQFIFQYYEKEERGRGNFPDRFSARQFPNYSSELNVNALLLGDSALYLCASSPFGQVYGYTFGSGTRLTVV.

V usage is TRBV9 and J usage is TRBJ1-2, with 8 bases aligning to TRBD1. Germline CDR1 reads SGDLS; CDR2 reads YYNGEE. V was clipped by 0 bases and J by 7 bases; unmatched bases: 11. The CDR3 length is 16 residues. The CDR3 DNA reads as TGTGCCAGCAGCGTAGCGCTGACAGGGGAGGCGCTTGGCTACACCTTC. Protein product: CASSVALTGEALGYTF.

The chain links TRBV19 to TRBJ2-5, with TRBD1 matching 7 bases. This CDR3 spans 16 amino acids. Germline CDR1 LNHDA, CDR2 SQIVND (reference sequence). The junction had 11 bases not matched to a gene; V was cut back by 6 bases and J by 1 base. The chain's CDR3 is CASSTFAGTVQETQYF. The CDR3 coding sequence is TGTGCCAGTAGCACGTTCGCCGGGACAGTCCAAGAGACCCAGTACTTC.

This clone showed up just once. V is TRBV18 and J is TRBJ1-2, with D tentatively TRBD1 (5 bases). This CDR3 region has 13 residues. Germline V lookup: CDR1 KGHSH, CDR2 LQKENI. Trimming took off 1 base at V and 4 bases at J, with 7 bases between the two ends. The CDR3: CASSPQGLYGYTF. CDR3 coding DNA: TGTGCCAGCTCACCACAGGGGCTCTATGGCTACACCTTC.

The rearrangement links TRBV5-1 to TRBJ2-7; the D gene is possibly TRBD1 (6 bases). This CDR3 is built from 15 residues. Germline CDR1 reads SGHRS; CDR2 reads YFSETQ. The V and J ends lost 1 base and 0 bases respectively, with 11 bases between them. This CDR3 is CASSLKTGSSYEQYF. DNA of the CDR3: TGCGCCAGCAGCTTGAAAACAGGGAGCTCCTACGAGCAGTACTTC. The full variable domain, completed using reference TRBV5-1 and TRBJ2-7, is KAGVTQTPRYLIKTRGQQVTLSCSPISGHRSVSWYQQTPGQGLQFLFEYFSETQRNKGNFPGRFSGRQFSNSRSEMNVSTLELGDSALYLCASSLKTGSSYEQYFGPGTRLTVT.

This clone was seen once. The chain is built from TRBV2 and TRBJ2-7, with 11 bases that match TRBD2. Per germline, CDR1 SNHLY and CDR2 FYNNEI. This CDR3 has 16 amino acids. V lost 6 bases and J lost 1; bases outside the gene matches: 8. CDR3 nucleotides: TGTGCCAGCAGGGCTACTAGCGGGAGTAGGTCCTACGAGCAGTACTTC. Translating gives CASRATSGSRSYEQYF.

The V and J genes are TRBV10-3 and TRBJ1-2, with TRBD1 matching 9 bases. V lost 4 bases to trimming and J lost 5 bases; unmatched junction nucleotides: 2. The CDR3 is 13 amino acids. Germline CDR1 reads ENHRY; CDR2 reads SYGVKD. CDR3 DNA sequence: TGTGCCATCAGTGGGACAGGGGAGTATGGCTACACCTTC. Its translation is CAISGTGEYGYTF.

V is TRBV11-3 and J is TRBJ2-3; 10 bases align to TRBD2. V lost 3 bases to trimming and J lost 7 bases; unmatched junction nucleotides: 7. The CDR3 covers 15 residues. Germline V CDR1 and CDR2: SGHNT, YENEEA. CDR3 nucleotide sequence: TGTGCCAGCAGCTTTGGGACTAGCGACTATCATACGCAGTATTTT. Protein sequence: CASSFGTSDYHTQYF.

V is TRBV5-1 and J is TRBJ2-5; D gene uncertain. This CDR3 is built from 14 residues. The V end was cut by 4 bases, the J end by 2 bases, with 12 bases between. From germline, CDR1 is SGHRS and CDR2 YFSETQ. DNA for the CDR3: TGCGCCAGCAGCCCCCTAGAGAGTCAAGAGACCCAGTACTTC. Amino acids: CASSPLESQETQYF.

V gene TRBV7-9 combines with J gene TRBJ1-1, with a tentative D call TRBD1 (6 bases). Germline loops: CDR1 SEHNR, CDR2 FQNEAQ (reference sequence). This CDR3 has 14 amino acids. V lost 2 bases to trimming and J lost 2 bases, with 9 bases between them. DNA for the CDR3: TGTGCCAGCAGCTTAAGGGGGAGTAACACTGAAGCTTTCTTT. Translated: CASSLRGSNTEAFF.